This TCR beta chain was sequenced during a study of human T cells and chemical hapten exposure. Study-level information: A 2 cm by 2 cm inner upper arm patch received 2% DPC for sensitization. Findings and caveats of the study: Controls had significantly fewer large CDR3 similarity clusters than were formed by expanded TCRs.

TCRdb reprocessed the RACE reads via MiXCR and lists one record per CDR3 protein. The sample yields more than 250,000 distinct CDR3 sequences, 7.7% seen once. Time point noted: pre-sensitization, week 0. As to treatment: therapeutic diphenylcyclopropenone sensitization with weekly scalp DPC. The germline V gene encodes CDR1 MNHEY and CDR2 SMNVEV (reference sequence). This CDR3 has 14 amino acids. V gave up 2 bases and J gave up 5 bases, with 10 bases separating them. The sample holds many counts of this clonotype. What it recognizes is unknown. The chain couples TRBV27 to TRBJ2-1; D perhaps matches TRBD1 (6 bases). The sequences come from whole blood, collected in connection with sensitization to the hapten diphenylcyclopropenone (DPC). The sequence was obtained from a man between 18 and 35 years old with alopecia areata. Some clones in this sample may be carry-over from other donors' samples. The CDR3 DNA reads TGTGCCAGCAGTTTAGGAACAGGGAACAATGAGCAGTTCTTC. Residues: CASSLGTGNNEQFF.